The 7 T cell receptor beta chains given below trace back to one sample, sequenced in a study of T-cell reconstitution after alpha-beta-depleted transplantation in children. The TCRbeta library incorporated unique molecular identifiers. A single record per CDR3 protein comes from TCRdb applying MiXCR to the PCR reads. The repertoire consists of about 980,000 distinct CDR3 sequences, with about 26% occurring once and the leading ten covering roughly 28%. The sequenced sample was PBMCs, mostly from graft donor cells, obtained 360 days after TCRalphabeta/CD19-depleted stem cell transplant. All receptors derive from a boy less than two years old who had a stem cell transplant for SCID, so the T cells may come from the graft donor.

CDR3 nucleotide sequence: TGCAGTGCTAGAGATGAAAGCCAGGGTGTTTCTTGGGAGACCCAGTACTTC. Translated, it gives CSARDESQGVSWETQYF. The chain has TRBV20-1 and TRBJ2-5; D possibly corresponds to TRBD1 (5 bases). Germline V gene sequence: CDR1 DFQATT, CDR2 SNEGSKA (reference sequence). The CDR3 length is 17 residues. Trimming shortened V by 0 bases and J by 5 bases, and 22 bases separated the two germline ends.

This clonotype was picked up a small number of times. CDR3 sequence reads: CAASGGSRDTQYF. DNA for the CDR3: TGTGCGGCTAGCGGGGGGTCCAGGGATACGCAGTATTTT. The J gene is TRBJ2-3, the V gene TRBV10-3; 11 bases fit TRBD2. Germline V CDR1 and CDR2: ENHRY, SYGVKD. The CDR3 runs to 13 residues.

A few counts support this clonotype. The V and J genes are TRBV7-3 and TRBJ1-2; weak D call: TRBD1 (6 bases). This CDR3 contains 13 residues. Trimming took 3 bases from V and 7 from J, leaving 12 bases between them. Germline lookup yields CDR1 SGHTA and CDR2 FQGTGA. The CDR3 protein is CASSFADRRGYTF. CDR3 nucleotide sequence: TGTGCCAGCAGCTTTGCGGACAGACGTGGCTACACCTTC. Based on the CDR3 plus reference TRBV7-3 and TRBJ1-2, the full variable domain is GAGVSQTPSNKVTEKGKYVELRCDPISGHTALYWYRQSLGQGPEFLIYFQGTGAADDSGLPNDRFFAVRPEGSVSTLKIQRTERGDSAVYLCASSFADRRGYTFGSGTRLTVV.

This clonotype turned up a few times. V is TRBV7-3 and J is TRBJ2-3; 8 bases agree with TRBD1. V trimming: 5 bases; J trimming: 6 bases; junction bases outside the gene matches: 13. CDR1 is SGHTA, CDR2 FQGTGA, per germline. The CDR3 sequence is 16 residues long. The CDR3 nucleotides read TGTGCCAGCAGCCCCCACCAGGGGGCCCCTGCGGATACGCAGTATTTT. It yields the protein CASSPHQGAPADTQYF.

V and J are TRBV15 and TRBJ2-2; D is perhaps TRBD2 (5 bases). Germline assignment: CDR1 LNHNV and CDR2 YYDKDF (reference sequence). V was shortened by 0 bases and J by 7 bases, with 9 bases between the two germline ends. The CDR3 is 14 amino acids. The CDR3 DNA sequence: TGTGCCACCAGCAGAGATCGCACTAGCGGGGAGCTGTTTTTT. Translation gives CATSRDRTSGELFF. Looking up the rest from reference TRBV15 and TRBJ2-2 gives the full variable domain: DAMVIQNPRYQVTQFGKPVTLSCSQTLNHNVMYWYQQKSSQAPKLLFHYYDKDFNNEADTPDNFQSRRPNTSFCFLDIRSPGLGDTAMYLCATSRDRTSGELFFGEGSRLTVL.

J is TRBJ2-7 and V is TRBV20-1; TRBD2 agrees at 7 bases. J was trimmed by 6 bases and V by 3 bases; bases with no gene match: 14. This CDR3 contains 15 residues. Germline V gene lookup returns CDR1 DFQATT and CDR2 SNEGSKA (reference sequence). The CDR3 sequence: CSASLRGGAPSEQYF. CDR3 DNA: TGCAGTGCTAGCCTGCGGGGAGGGGCCCCCTCCGAGCAGTACTTC.

This chain links TRBV20-1 with TRBJ2-3, with 13 bases lining up with TRBD2. J gave up 1 base and V 5 bases, and 6 bases lay outside the gene matches. Per germline, CDR1 DFQATT and CDR2 SNEGSKA (reference sequence). The CDR3 covers 16 residues. DNA of the CDR3: TGCAGTGCTGTGGGCGGGACTAGCGGGGGCACAGATACGCAGTATTTT. Translating it yields CSAVGGTSGGTDTQYF.